This passage covers 10 T cell receptor beta chains from one sample sequenced in a study of identical twins. One entry per CDR3 protein results from TCRdb running MiXCR on the 5' RACE reads. Found here are 450,000 to 650,000 distinct CDR3 sequences, approximately 16% of them singletons; the top ten hold nearly 0.45%. Separately, the same data were catalogued under a study of yellow fever vaccine responses in identical twins.

The sequencing sample was made of CD4+ T cells sorted from blood. These receptor sequences come from a woman between 18 and 30 years old in good health.

The chain joins TRBV14 to TRBJ2-1; no reliable D call. This CDR3 has 16 residues. V was shortened by 4 bases and J by 8 bases, with 21 bases between the two germline ends. The germline gives CDR1 SGHDN, CDR2 FVKESK. The CDR3 region is CASSPRRSGKLYEQFF. CDR3 coding DNA: TGTGCCAGCAGCCCAAGGCGGAGTGGTAAGCTTTATGAGCAGTTCTTC.

This clonotype was counted at least ten times. This chain connects TRBV12-3 or TRBV12-4 to TRBJ2-3, with a possible D match to TRBD2 (5 bases). The CDR3 has 16 amino acids. V lost 4 bases, J lost 3 bases, and 17 bases lay in between. CDR3 bases: TGTGCCAGCAGTTCCGGGGTGGGGTCTCGGACAGATACGCAGTATTTT. Amino acid sequence: CASSSGVGSRTDTQYF.

Remarks on this clonotype: Sequence at one end of the junction differs from germline and may be a read error. V usage is TRBV29-1 and J usage is TRBJ2-1; 7 bases match TRBD1. The CDR3 extends over 9 amino acids. Germline V gives CDR1 SQVTM, CDR2 ANQGSEA. Written as DNA, the CDR3 is TGCAGCGTTGAAGGACAGGGACTCTTC. Its protein product is CSVEGQGLF.

The table lists this clonotype with a few counts. The chain couples TRBV2 to TRBJ2-7; 13 bases match TRBD2. V lost 4 bases, J lost 6 bases, and 6 bases stayed unmatched. Per the germline V gene, CDR1 is SNHLY and CDR2 is FYNNEI. The CDR3 consists of 15 residues. The CDR3 spells CASSVGLAGAVEQYF. The CDR3, as DNA: TGTGCCAGCAGTGTAGGACTAGCGGGAGCAGTCGAGCAGTACTTC. Together with reference TRBV2 and TRBJ2-7, the CDR3 gives the full variable domain: EPEVTQTPSHQVTQMGQEVILRCVPISNHLYFYWYRQILGQKVEFLVSFYNNEISEKSEIFDDQFSVERPDGSNFTLKIRSTKLEDSAMYFCASSVGLAGAVEQYFGPGTRLTVT.

The chain joins TRBV5-5 to TRBJ2-3, with D hard to call. V was shortened by 0 bases and J by 3 bases, with 11 bases between the two germline ends. Germline CDR1 reads SGHKS; CDR2 reads YYEKEE (reference sequence). This CDR3 is 15 amino acids long. The CDR3 DNA is TGTGCCAGCAGCTTGGGGCTCCTGGGGACAGATACGCAGTATTTT. The encoded protein is CASSLGLLGTDTQYF.

This clonotype was detected a few times. The chain has TRBV6-1 and TRBJ2-5; maybe TRBD1 (5 bases). The CDR3 consists of 17 residues. V lost 2 bases to trimming and J lost 2 bases, with 18 bases between them. Germline CDR1 and CDR2: MNHNS and SASEGT. CDR3 sequence (DNA): TGTGCCAGCAGTGAATTACTCTACACCCCAGGGCAAGAGACCCAGTACTTC. This sequence encodes CASSELLYTPGQETQYF.

A few counts support this clonotype. The chain uses TRBV5-6 and TRBJ2-4; tentatively, D is TRBD2 (6 bases). CDR1 and CDR2 from the germline V gene are SGHDT and YYEEEE. This CDR3 contains 17 residues. Trimming took 4 bases from V and 1 from J, leaving 18 bases between them. The CDR3 is CASSPSAGSMAKNIQYF. The DNA of the CDR3 is TGTGCCAGCAGCCCCTCGGCCGGGAGCATGGCCAAAAACATTCAGTACTTC.

This chain's CDR3 is CASSGSPTRVQETQYF. CDR3 in DNA: TGCGCCAGCAGCGGCTCACCGACCAGGGTACAAGAGACCCAGTACTTC. The chain employs TRBV5-1 and TRBJ2-5; D may be TRBD1 (5 bases). V lost 4 bases to trimming and J lost 2 bases, with 18 bases between them. The CDR3 spans 16 residues. Per germline, CDR1 SGHRS and CDR2 YFSETQ.

The V call is TRBV29-1, the J call TRBJ2-1, with 12 bases identical to TRBD2. The junction had 6 bases not matched to a gene; V was cut back by 6 bases and J by 0 bases. The length of the CDR3 is 16 residues. The germline V gene has CDR1 SQVTM and CDR2 ANQGSEA. CDR3 sequence: CSVGTSGLDSYNEQFF. CDR3 in DNA: TGCAGCGTCGGGACTAGCGGGTTAGACTCCTACAATGAGCAGTTCTTC.

The table lists this clonotype with a few counts. The chain carries TRBV29-1 and TRBJ2-1, with D possibly matching TRBD2 (5 bases). Germline CDR1 is SQVTM and CDR2 is ANQGSEA. CDR3 size: 14 residues. The germline V and J ends were trimmed by 5 bases and 4 bases, with 15 bases remaining between them. The CDR3 region is CSVFLERRYNEQFF. In DNA, the CDR3 is TGCAGCGTTTTCCTCGAGCGGAGGTACAATGAGCAGTTCTTC.